This entry is about one T cell receptor beta chain. With 3 bases removed from V and 4 bases from J, the gap between germline ends came to 13 bases. The CDR3 is 14 amino acids. CDR1 is MNHEY and CDR2 is SMNVEV in the germline V gene (reference sequence). The protocol was immunoSEQ multiplex PCR, while the TCRdb copy is restricted to in-frame clones and leaves out a portion. The table records approximately 490,000 clones, approximately 80% of them present only once. This sample was included in a study of shared T cell receptors in the human thymus. The same data also went into a second study, on human thymus T cells. That work contributes: Resections obtained during corrective heart surgery supplied the thymus tissue. Thymic and blood repertoires showed apparently biased V and J gene usage. Highly overlapping thymic repertoires in unrelated individuals were reported by related research.

The receptor was isolated from a boy in the first two years of life with a congenital heart defect. The source material was thymocytes. The chain combines TRBV27 with TRBJ2-7; tentatively, D is TRBD2 (6 bases). The CDR3 spells CASSFRLASYEQYF. CDR3 bases: TGTGCCAGCAGTTTTCGGCTAGCGTCGTACGAGCAGTACTTC.